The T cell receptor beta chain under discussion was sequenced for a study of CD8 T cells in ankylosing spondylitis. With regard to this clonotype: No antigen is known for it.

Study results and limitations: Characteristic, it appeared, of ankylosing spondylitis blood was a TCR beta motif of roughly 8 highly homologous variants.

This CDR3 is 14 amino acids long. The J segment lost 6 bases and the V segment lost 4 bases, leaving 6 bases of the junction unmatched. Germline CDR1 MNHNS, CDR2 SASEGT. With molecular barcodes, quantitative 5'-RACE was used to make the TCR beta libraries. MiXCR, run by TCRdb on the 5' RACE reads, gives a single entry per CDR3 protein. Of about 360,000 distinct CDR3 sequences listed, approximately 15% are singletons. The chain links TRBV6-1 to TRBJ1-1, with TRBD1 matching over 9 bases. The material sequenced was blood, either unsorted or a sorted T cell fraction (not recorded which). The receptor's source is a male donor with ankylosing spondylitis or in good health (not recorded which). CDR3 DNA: TGTGCCAGCAGTGTTACAGGGGGCCGAGCTGAAGCTTTCTTT. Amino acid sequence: CASSVTGGRAEAFF.